The 10 T cell receptor delta chains in this list originate from one sample, sequenced in a study of gammadelta T cells in human blood. TCRdb reapplied CATT to the RT-PCR reads. The repertoire holds fewer than 600 delta-chain clones, over 25% seen once, with roughly a third in the top ten. The sequencing input was Vgamma9Vdelta2 gamma-delta T cells from adult blood. These receptors came from a human donor.

This clone was recorded a few times. The chain has TRDV2 and TRDJ1; 9 nucleotides agree with TRDD3. The CDR3 contains 17 residues. Per the germline V gene, CDR1 is GEAIGNYY and CDR2 is EKD. The junction had 10 bases not matched to a gene; V was cut back by 3 bases and J by 0 bases. CDR3 sequence (DNA): TGTGCCTGTGACGAGGTTGAACTGGGGGACAACACCGATAAACTCATCTTT. Its translation: CACDEVELGDNTDKLIF.

In its sample, this clone is large. The chain employs TRDV2 and TRDJ3; D may be TRDD3 (6 bases). This CDR3 spans 18 amino acids. Looked up from germline, CDR1 is GEAIGNYY and CDR2 is EKD. The V gene lost 1 base and the J gene lost 3 bases, with 15 bases spanning the gap. The CDR3 nucleotides read TGTGCCTGTGACACAGCAGATACGAAAGGCTGGGACACCCGACAGATGTTTTTC. Residues: CACDTADTKGWDTRQMFF.

By share, this clone counts as large. The rearrangement uses TRDV2 and TRDJ1, with TRDD3 matching 7 bases. Germline assignment: CDR1 GEAIGNYY and CDR2 EKD. This CDR3 has 18 residues. Unmatched junction bases numbered 12, after V lost 0 bases and J lost 0 bases. CDR3 nucleotide sequence: TGTGCCTGTGACACCGTATCCGGGATACAAAAGTACACCGATAAACTCATCTTT. It translates to CACDTVSGIQKYTDKLIF.

This clone rates as large. Other DNA sequences within the sample encode an identical CDR3. The V and J genes are TRDV2 and TRDJ3, with 7 bases fitting TRDD3. The J segment lost 3 bases and the V segment lost 1 base, leaving 5 bases of the junction unmatched. The CDR3 extends over 17 amino acids. Germline V gives CDR1 GEAIGNYY, CDR2 EKD. The CDR3 nucleotides are TGTGCCTGTGACACGACGGGGATAAGCTGGGACACCCGACAGATGTTTTTC. Protein product: CACDTTGISWDTRQMFF.

This clone was seen only once. A much larger clonotype is one base distant, so this may be a read error. Other DNA variants within this sample encode the same CDR3. The chain couples TRDV2 to TRDJ1, with 8 bases that match TRDD3. Per the germline V gene, CDR1 is GEAIGNYY and CDR2 is EKD. Unmatched junction bases numbered 12, after V lost 2 bases and J lost 5 bases. This CDR3 spans 16 amino acids. The CDR3, as DNA: TGTGCCTGTGACAATATGGGGGATCCCCCCACAGATAAACTCATCTTT. It encodes CACDNMGDPPTDKLIF.

In regard to this clone: Being one base from a much bigger clone, this may be a read error. At the DNA level, this CDR3 is encoded by other sequences in the same sample as well. This chain links TRDV2 with TRDJ1, with 11 bases that match TRDD3. The germline V gene has CDR1 GEAIGNYY and CDR2 EKD. Trimming took 2 bases from V and 5 from J; bases not matched to a gene: 18. The CDR3 consists of 19 residues. Here the CDR3 reads CACDRLLVLGDSGADKLIF. CDR3 coding DNA: TGTGCCTGTGACAGACTTCTAGTACTGGGGGATAGTGGCGCTGATAAACTCATCTTT.

This clone is large by share. In the same sample, other DNA sequences code for this CDR3. The J gene is TRDJ3, the V gene TRDV2, with a possible D match to TRDD3 (6 bases). The CDR3 spans 17 residues. Germline lookup yields CDR1 GEAIGNYY and CDR2 EKD. The V end lost 1 base, the J end lost 0 bases, and 9 bases lay between the germline ends. DNA for the CDR3: TGTGCCTGTGACACGGCGGGATACTCCTGGGACACCCGACAGATGTTTTTC. Translating gives CACDTAGYSWDTRQMFF.

This clone is judged large (0.1 to 1%). Additional DNA sequences in this sample encode the identical CDR3. The rearrangement joins TRDV2 to TRDJ1; no clear D. V lost 0 bases to trimming and J lost 0 bases, with 19 bases between them. The germline V gene encodes CDR1 GEAIGNYY and CDR2 EKD. The CDR3 extends over 18 amino acids. The CDR3 nucleotides read TGTGCCTGTGACACCGTTGACCTCCTCTCCCAGAACACCGATAAACTCATCTTT. This codes for CACDTVDLLSQNTDKLIF.

This clone qualifies as medium-sized (0.01 to 0.1%). A read error may explain this, as a much larger clone is one base away. The sample contains more than one DNA sequence encoding this CDR3. The chain uses TRDV2 and TRDJ1, with 7 bases fitting TRDD3. Trimming cost V 3 bases and J 8 bases; bases outside gene matches: 23. Germline assignment: CDR1 GEAIGNYY and CDR2 EKD. The CDR3 length is 18 residues. CDR3 region: CACDPATSRGIGFGKLIF. Here the CDR3 DNA reads TGTGCCTGTGACCCCGCTACGTCGCGGGGGATTGGGTTCGGGAAACTCATCTTT.

By sample share, this clone is large. The rearrangement joins TRDV2 to TRDJ2; 13 nucleotides line up with TRDD3. CDR1 is GEAIGNYY and CDR2 is EKD in the germline V gene. V trimming: 3 bases; J trimming: 4 bases; junction bases outside the gene matches: 10. The CDR3 sequence is 18 residues long. CDR3 coding DNA: TGTGCCTGTGACTCACTTACTGGGGGATACGTGGGGACAGCACAACTCTTCTTT. It specifies CACDSLTGGYVGTAQLFF.